This TCR beta chain was captured in a study of shared clonotypes between healthy human individuals. Study outcomes and limitations: Only blood was sampled, and tissue TCR repertoires likely differ from blood ones.

The authors ran the assay at deep level. Every subset's genomic DNA went evenly onto several immunoSEQ plates. Every unsorted PBMC PCR replicate was loaded with 250 to 300 ng DNA, around 30,000 T cell genomes. Repertoires were generated with immunoSEQ multiplex PCR, while TCRdb's copy carries only in-frame clones and drops some. Here the sample spans some 470,000 clones, 76% being singletons. As concerns this clone: What it recognizes is unknown.

This TCR came from a woman in her thirties or forties in good health. Some clones in this sample may be carry-over from other donors' samples. The sample comprised PBMCs.

This CDR3 is CASSQGGQSEETQYF. DNA for the CDR3: TGCGCCAGCAGCCAGGGAGGACAGTCTGAAGAGACCCAGTACTTC. The chain joins TRBV4-3 to TRBJ2-5; either TRBD1 or TRBD2 may fit D (6 bases each). The ends were cut back, 3 bases at V and 3 bases at J, with 14 bases in the middle. This CDR3 has 15 amino acids. The V gene's germline CDR1 is LGHNA and CDR2 YSLEER.